The T cell receptor beta chain described here comes from a study of blood T cells in healthy people across ages. Germline CDR1 LNHDA, CDR2 SQIVND (reference sequence). V lost 2 bases, J lost 2 bases, and 11 bases stayed unmatched. The CDR3 spans 17 residues. For the second PCR, which ran for about 6 to 12 cycles, a sample-barcoded 5' primer and a J-beta primer mix were used. Tagging of each cDNA molecule was performed by a template-switch adaptor with 12 random nucleotides. TCRdb independently ran MiXCR on the 5' RACE reads; one entry per CDR3 protein. The sample yields approximately 700,000 distinct CDR3 sequences, roughly 32% seen once. This clonotype was seen a few times.

Sample: blood. The origin of this receptor is a woman of 80 years or more in good health. The V gene is TRBV19, the J gene TRBJ1-1; 7 nucleotides agree with TRBD1. CDR3 residues: CASSISRGNFGNTEAFF. The DNA for the CDR3 is TGTGCCAGTAGTATAAGCAGGGGGAATTTTGGAAACACTGAAGCTTTCTTT.